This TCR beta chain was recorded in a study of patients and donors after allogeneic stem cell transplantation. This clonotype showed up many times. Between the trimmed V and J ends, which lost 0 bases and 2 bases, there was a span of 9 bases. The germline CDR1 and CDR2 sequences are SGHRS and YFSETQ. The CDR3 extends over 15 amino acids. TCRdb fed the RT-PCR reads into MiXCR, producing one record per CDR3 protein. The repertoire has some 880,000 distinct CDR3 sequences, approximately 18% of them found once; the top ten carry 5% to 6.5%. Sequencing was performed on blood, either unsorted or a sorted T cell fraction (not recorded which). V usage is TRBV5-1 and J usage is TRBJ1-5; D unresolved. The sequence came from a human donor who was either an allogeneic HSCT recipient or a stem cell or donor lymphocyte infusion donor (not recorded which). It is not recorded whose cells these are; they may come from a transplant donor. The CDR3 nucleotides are TGCGCCAGCAGCTTGGATCCAGGAGGCAATCAGCCCCAGCATTTT. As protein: CASSLDPGGNQPQHF.